Listed here are 2 T cell receptor beta chains from one sample, sequenced in a study of blood T cell repertoires in COVID-19. Generated by immunoSEQ multiplex PCR, the TCRdb table keeps only in-frame clones and is missing some. The sample has a few hundred thousand clones, 75% to 90% seen once. The sample comprised peripheral blood. Every receptor here comes from a woman in her 70s with COVID-19, enrolled during active disease.

The chain carries TRBV24-1 and TRBJ2-7, with 10 bases fitting TRBD2. After removal of 9 bases from V and 4 bases from J, the junction contained 11 bases not matched to a gene. Per the germline V gene, CDR1 is KGHDR and CDR2 is SFDVKD. There are 15 residues in the CDR3. In DNA form, the CDR3 reads TGTGCCACCCCGAAGGGGCCTAGCGGGAGTTACGAGCAGTACTTC. Protein: CATPKGPSGSYEQYF.

The rearrangement links TRBV11-3 to TRBJ1-1; 9 positions agree with TRBD1. The ends lost 5 bases at V and 5 bases at J; junction bases unmatched: 9. Germline CDR1 is SGHNT and CDR2 is YENEEA. This CDR3 is built from 15 residues. This chain's CDR3 is CASSARQGERTEAFF. The CDR3 DNA sequence: TGTGCCAGCAGCGCCCGACAGGGGGAAAGGACTGAAGCTTTCTTT.